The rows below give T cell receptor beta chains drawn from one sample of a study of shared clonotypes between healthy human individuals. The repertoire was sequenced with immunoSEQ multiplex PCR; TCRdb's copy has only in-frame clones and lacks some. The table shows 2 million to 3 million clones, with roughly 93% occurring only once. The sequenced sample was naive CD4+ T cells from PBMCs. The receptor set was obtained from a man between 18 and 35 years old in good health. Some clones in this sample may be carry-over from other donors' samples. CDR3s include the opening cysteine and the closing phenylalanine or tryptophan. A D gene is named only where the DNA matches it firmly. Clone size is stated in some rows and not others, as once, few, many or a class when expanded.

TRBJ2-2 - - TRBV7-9 CASSPSAGYTGELFF TGTGCCAGCAGCCCTTCCGCGGGTTACACCGGGGAGCTGTTTTTT
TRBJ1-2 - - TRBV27 CASSLRENYGYTF TGTGCCAGCAGTTTACGGGAGAACTATGGCTACACCTTC
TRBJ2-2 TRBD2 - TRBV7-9 CASSLAGAGAGSGELFF TGTGCCAGCAGCTTAGCCGGAGCGGGGGCTGGTTCCGGGGAGCTGTTTTTT
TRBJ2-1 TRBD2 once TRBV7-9 CASSSPRTSGSYNEQFF TGTGCCAGCAGCTCACCGCGGACTAGCGGGAGCTACAATGAGCAGTTCTTC
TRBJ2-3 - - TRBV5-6 CASRLRFSSTDTQYF TGTGCCAGCAGGCTCAGGTTTTCTAGCACAGATACGCAGTATTTT
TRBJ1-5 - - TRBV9 CASSVDLSNQPQHF TGTGCCAGCAGCGTAGACCTTAGCAATCAGCCCCAGCATTTT
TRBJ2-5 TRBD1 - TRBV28 CASRPRSRDRGYVETQYF TGTGCCAGCCGCCCCCGATCCCGGGACAGGGGTTACGTGGAGACCCAGTACTTC
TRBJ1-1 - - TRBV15 CATSRDRGQRTEAFF TGTGCCACCAGCAGAGATCGAGGACAGCGGACTGAAGCTTTCTTT
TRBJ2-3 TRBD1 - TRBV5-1 CASSFLDRVGTDTQYF TGCGCCAGCAGCTTCTTGGACAGGGTGGGGACAGATACGCAGTATTTT
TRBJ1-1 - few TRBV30 CAWSGTANTEAFF TGTGCCTGGAGCGGAACAGCTAACACTGAAGCTTTCTTT
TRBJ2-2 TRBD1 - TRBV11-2 CASSSGQGAPGELFF TGTGCCAGCAGCTCGGGACAGGGGGCGCCCGGGGAGCTGTTTTTT
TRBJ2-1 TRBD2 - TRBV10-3 CAISDTSGSSYNEQFF TGTGCCATCAGTGATACTAGCGGGAGCTCCTACAATGAGCAGTTCTTC
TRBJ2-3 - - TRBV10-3 CAISPGQSTPTDTQYF TGTGCCATCAGCCCTGGACAGTCCACCCCCACAGATACGCAGTATTTT
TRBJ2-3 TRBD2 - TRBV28 CASSPLAGGLVWQYF TGTGCCAGCAGTCCCCTAGCGGGGGGCTTAGTATGGCAGTATTTT
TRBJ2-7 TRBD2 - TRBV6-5 CASSRLAGGDYEQYF TGTGCCAGCAGTCGTCTAGCGGGAGGGGACTACGAGCAGTACTTC
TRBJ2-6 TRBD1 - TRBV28 CASSRPGQVLSGANVLTF TGTGCCAGCAGTAGGCCGGGACAGGTCCTCTCCGGGGCCAACGTCCTGACTTTC
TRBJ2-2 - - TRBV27 CASTALGNTGELFF TGTGCCAGCACCGCGTTAGGGAACACCGGGGAGCTGTTTTTT
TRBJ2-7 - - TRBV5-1 CASSWGPYEQYF TGCGCCAGCAGCTGGGGACCCTACGAGCAGTACTTC
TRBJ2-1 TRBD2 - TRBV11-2 CASSLELAGVYNEQFF TGTGCCAGCAGCTTGGAACTAGCGGGAGTTTACAATGAGCAGTTCTTC
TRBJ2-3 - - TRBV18 CASSTPGQPTDTQYF TGTGCCAGCTCAACACCAGGTCAGCCCACAGATACGCAGTATTTT
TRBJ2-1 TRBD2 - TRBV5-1 CASSLRLAGALGFF TGCGCCAGCAGCTTGAGGCTAGCGGGAGCCTTGGGGTTCTTC
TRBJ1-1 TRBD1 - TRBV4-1 CASSQATGATMNTEAFF TGCGCCAGCAGCCAAGCGACAGGGGCGACCATGAACACTGAAGCTTTCTTT
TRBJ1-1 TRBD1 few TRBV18 CASSSGQGINAEAFF TGTGCCAGCTCATCGGGACAGGGGATTAACGCTGAAGCTTTCTTT
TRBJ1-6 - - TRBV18 CASSRPNSPLHF TGTGCCAGCTCACGGCCTAATTCACCCCTCCACTTT
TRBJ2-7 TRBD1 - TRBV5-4 CASSRDLEGQGAYEQYF TGTGCCAGCAGCCGCGACCTTGAGGGACAGGGGGCATACGAGCAGTACTTC
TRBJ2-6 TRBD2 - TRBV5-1 CASSFGTTGANVLTF TGCGCCAGCAGCTTCGGGACTACAGGGGCCAACGTCCTGACTTTC
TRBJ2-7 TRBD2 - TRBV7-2 CASSFGTSGRAPQYF TGTGCCAGCAGCTTTGGGACTAGCGGGAGGGCCCCGCAGTACTTC